What follows describes a single T cell receptor (beta chain). This clonotype turned up a few times. The specificity of this receptor is unknown. No per-base quality is available; no much larger clone lies one base away. These data come from a study of response to subunit inactivated influenza vaccine (dated by TCRdb to the late 2010s). With regard to the full study: To follow how T cells responded to a trivalent subunit inactivated influenza vaccine, the researchers relied on deep quantitative profiling of the T cell receptor repertoire. Beyond this particular receptor, the publication reports: According to the authors, only a limited number of new T cells may be recruited by each seasonal influenza vaccination.

Trimming removed 4 bases from V and 5 bases from J, leaving 17 bases between the germline ends. There are 16 amino acids in the CDR3, from cysteine to phenylalanine inclusive. Only the CDR3 DNA is retained, 48 bases long and in frame from the first base. Library construction relied on RT-PCR. TCRdb lists the instrument as Illumina HiSeq 2500. TCRdb trimmed the raw reads at Q25, called clones with MiXCR and kept productive beta chains. A single entry per CDR3 protein holds the most common genes and DNA from its merged rows. Counted in this sample were roughly 700,000 distinct CDR3 sequences; around 14% of them appeared once. Of the sample, less than 9% falls within the top ten clones.

The sequenced sample was PBMCs from blood, obtained 14 days before vaccination. This clonotype was obtained from a man aged 45-60 years who received an inactivated influenza vaccine. Donor details come from another sample of the same person, matched by shared clones. The V and J segments used are TRBV12-3 or TRBV12-4 and TRBJ2-2, with a weak D call of TRBD2 (6 bases match). The nucleotides are TGTGCCAGCAGTTCCTTGGGGAGGTCCGGGACCGGGGAGCTGTTTTTT. Its protein reads: CASSSLGRSGTGELFF.